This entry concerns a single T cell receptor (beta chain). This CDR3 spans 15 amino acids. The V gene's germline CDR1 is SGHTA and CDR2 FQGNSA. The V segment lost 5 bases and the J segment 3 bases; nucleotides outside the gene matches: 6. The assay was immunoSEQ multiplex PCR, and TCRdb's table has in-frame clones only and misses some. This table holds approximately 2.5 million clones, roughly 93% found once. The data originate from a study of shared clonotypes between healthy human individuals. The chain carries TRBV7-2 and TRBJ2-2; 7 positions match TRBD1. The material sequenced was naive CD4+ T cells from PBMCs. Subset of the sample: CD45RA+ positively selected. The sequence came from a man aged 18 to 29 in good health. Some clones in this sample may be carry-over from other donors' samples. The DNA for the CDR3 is TGTGCCAGCAGCCAGATCAGGGGGTACACCGGGGAGCTGTTTTTT. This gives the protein CASSQIRGYTGELFF.